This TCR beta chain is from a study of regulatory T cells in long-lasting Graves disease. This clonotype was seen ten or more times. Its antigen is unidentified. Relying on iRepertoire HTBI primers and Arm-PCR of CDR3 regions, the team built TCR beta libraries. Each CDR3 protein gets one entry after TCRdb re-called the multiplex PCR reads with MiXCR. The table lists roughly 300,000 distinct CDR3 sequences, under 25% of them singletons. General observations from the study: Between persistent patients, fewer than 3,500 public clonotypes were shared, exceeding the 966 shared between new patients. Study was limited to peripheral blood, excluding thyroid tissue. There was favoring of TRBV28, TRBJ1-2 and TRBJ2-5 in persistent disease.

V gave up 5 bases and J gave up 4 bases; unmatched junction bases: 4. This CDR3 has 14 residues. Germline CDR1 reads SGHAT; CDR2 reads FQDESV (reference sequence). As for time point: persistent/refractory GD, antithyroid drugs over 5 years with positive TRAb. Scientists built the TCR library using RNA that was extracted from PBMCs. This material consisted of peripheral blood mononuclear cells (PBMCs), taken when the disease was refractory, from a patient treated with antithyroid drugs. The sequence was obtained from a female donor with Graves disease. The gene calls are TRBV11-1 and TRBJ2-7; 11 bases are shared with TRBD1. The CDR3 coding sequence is TGTGCCAGCAGCCAGGACAGGGGGCATTACGAGCAGTACTTC. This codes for CASSQDRGHYEQYF.